The T cell receptor beta chain described here comes from a study of blood T cells in healthy people across ages (dated by TCRdb to 2015 to 2017). Background on the whole study: In model experiments, template switching captured roughly one uniquely barcoded TCR beta cDNA molecule for every two T cells. Using the same blood draw, the study looked at two additional independent replicas of 1 million unique cDNA reads for two donors, one aged 18 to 30 and the other aged 80 or older. The donors were split into four age groups: young (average 16 years), middle-aged (39), aged (more than 60) and long-lived (roughly 86). Using deep sequencing normalized with unique cDNA molecular identifiers, the study measured how TCR beta repertoire diversity changes with age. Paper-wide results and their limitations: Total diversity estimates from one million sequenced T cells were considered lower bounds and underestimates. Observed TCR beta diversity per million T cells fell roughly linearly with age, and a significant reduction was already apparent by age about 43. Observed TCR beta diversity correlated strongly with the percentage of naive T cells measured by flow cytometry. Since profiling was done on bulk unsorted PBMCs, naive and antigen-experienced compartments could not be conclusively compared. Compared with the aged group, the long-lived group had more naive CD4+ T cells, fewer expanded clones and increased TCR diversity, suggesting age selection. Because donor CMV infection status was unknown, age-related changes in expanded clonotypes were potentially confounded.

Library creation used 5' RACE. Sequencing took place on an Illumina HiSeq 2500. A second PCR of about 7 to 12 cycles was run with a J-beta primer mix and a sample-barcoded 5' primer. A template-switch 5' adaptor carrying 12 random nucleotides introduced a unique molecular identifier onto each TCR beta cDNA molecule. Each sample yielded at least 2.5 million CDR3-containing paired-end reads. All of the RNA was converted into first-strand cDNA using the Mint cDNA synthesis kit, with a TRBC-specific oligonucleotide serving as the primer. Following uracil-DNA glycosylase treatment, all cDNA underwent a first 18-cycle PCR with the universal primers M1SS and BC2_uni_R. The original pipeline was this. Each sample was normalized by randomly selecting 1 million high-quality reads, each carrying a distinct molecular identifier. Reads with shared molecular identifiers were discarded instead of being binned into consensus sequences. MiTCR, run with a Q25 quality threshold and the strictest error-elimination algorithm, handled CDR3 identification, clonotype clustering and error correction. A nonparametric unseen species model with Euler transformation was used to estimate lower-bound total TCR beta diversity. The public reads were reanalyzed by TCRdb: fastp trimming at Q25, MiXCR alignment, in-frame beta chains only. Here each entry gathers all rows of one CDR3 protein and keeps the most common genes and DNA. These V and J calls are TCRdb output, not the study's own analysis. In all, the sample holds some 930,000 distinct CDR3 sequences, and 25% to 30% of those were seen once. The ten biggest clones cover about 9.4% of the sample.

V lost 4 bases and J lost 5 bases; the stretch between them is 8 bases long. The CDR3 contains 11 residues, cysteine and phenylalanine counted. The retained sequence is limited to the CDR3, 33 bases, with the frame set at the first base. Via the germline V gene, CDR1 is SQVTM and CDR2 ANQGSEA. Donors were a few dozen systemically healthy Caucasian individuals from Russia aged roughly 6 to 90 years. Each donor gave about 9.7 milliliters of peripheral blood, drawn into EDTA-treated Vacutainer tubes. Ficoll-Paque density-gradient centrifugation was used to isolate PBMCs, with at least 6 million obtained per sample. Total RNA was extracted from PBMCs with Trizol reagent, with at least 6 micrograms obtained per sample. Naive CD45RAhigh/CD27high T cell percentages were measured by flow cytometry on a PBMC aliquot from every donor. A word on this clonotype: This receptor's antigen is unknown. There are no base qualities to consult, and no much larger clone falls within one base.

This sample was also put to use in a study of T cells of mothers and their children. The second study's authors report: Nine systemically healthy Caucasian individuals served as donors, namely three mothers together with their six children. cDNA synthesis used all of the extracted RNA, with roughly 1.6 ug of RNA in each 15 ul reaction. In the second PCR, sample barcodes and 2-4 random nucleotides were introduced via the M1S primer. Over 9 million TCR beta CDR3 reads came from each mother, compared with a few million reads from each child. TCR recombination output is similarly shaped by thymic selection in related and unrelated pairs, with a minor effect exerted by inherited differences. Normalized repertoire overlap was always found to be slightly, but never significantly, higher in related mother-child pairs than in unrelated mother-child pairs. No persistent microchimeric T cell clones were found, with a detection sensitivity of 85 to 100 clones per million clonotypes. To look for features that set related mother-child pairs apart from unrelated individuals, the researchers ran deep NGS to compare the TCR beta repertoires of mothers and children. On average, the children were roughly 12 +/- 4 years old, while the mothers were 40 +/- 4 years old. After adapter ligation was performed with NEBNext reagents, the libraries were sequenced on an Illumina HiSeq 2000 with 100+100 nt paired-end reads. To avoid cross-contamination, the mother libraries and the child libraries were prepared a month apart and sequenced in separate runs. For each donor, between about 500,000 and 2,100,000 distinct TCR beta clonotypes were identified. Naive TCR beta clonotypes were estimated from low-frequency clonotypes matched to each donor's FACS-determined naive share, without sorting.

The chain is made from TRBV29-1 and TRBJ1-1; TRBD1 is possibly the D segment (5 matching bases). The sample taken for sequencing was blood. The clonotype was recovered from a woman between 40 and 50 years old in good health. CDR3 protein: CSVGEGTEAFF. In nucleotide form, the sequence is TGCAGCGTTGGGGAGGGGACTGAAGCTTTCTTT.